The clone carrying this T cell receptor (beta chain) was observed many times. Its antigen is not known. Diagnostic assessment was based on clinical symptoms, serum thyroxine and TRAb, thyroid ultrasound and orbital computed tomography. The PBMCs had their origin in roughly 9.4 ml of fresh peripheral blood. The sample originates from a study of T cells in Graves' hyperthyroidism and ophthalmopathy. Study-wide findings and caveats: Ophthalmopathy was distinguished from stable hyperthyroidism by 13 V-J signatures.

The germline V and J ends were trimmed by 0 bases and 4 bases, with 8 bases remaining between them. Germline assignment: CDR1 SGDLS and CDR2 YYNGEE. The CDR3 has 15 amino acids. Regions amplified from RNA transcripts were the TCR beta CDR3 regions. Carried out on the TCR CDR3, a first-round RT-PCR used the HTBI primer set. One entry per CDR3 protein results from TCRdb running MiXCR on the multiplex PCR reads. The sample records hundreds of thousands of distinct CDR3 sequences, around a sixth being singletons. This sequence originates from a woman aged 18-35 years with Graves' hyperthyroidism. What was sequenced was blood. The chain couples TRBV9 to TRBJ2-6, with unresolved D. The DNA of the CDR3 is TGTGCCAGCAGCGTAGAGGTCACCGGGGCCAACGTCCTGACTTTC. Its translation is CASSVEVTGANVLTF.